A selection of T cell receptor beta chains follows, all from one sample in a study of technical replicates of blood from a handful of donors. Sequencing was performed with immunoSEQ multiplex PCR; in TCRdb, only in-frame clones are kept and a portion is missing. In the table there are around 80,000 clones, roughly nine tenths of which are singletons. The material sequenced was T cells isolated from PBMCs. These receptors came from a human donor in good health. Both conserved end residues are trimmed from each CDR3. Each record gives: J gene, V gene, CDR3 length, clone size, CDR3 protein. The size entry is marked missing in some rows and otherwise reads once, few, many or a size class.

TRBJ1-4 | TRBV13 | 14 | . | ASSFFSRDYNEKLF
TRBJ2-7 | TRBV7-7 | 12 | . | ASSLGYRGHEQY
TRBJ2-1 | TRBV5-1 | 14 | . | ASTQGTGSSYNEQF
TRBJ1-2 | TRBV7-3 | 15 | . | ASSPKGRARVDYGYT
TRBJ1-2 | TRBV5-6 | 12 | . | ASRRTNPAYGYT
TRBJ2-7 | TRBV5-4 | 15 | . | ASSGFSPGTRINEQY
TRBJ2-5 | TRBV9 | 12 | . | ASSAWTGAETQY
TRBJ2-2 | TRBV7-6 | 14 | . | ASSADRVSHAGELF
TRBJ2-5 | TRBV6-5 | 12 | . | ASSYSLAEETQY
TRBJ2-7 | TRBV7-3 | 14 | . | ASSLGGGPSSYEQY
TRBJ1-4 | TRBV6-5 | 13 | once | ASSYLFATNEKLF
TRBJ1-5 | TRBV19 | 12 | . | ASSIRSANQPQH
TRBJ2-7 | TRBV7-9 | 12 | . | ASSPSLTSYEQY
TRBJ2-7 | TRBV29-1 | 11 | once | SVGSGVTYEQY
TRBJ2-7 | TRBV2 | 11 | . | ASSETGVYEQY
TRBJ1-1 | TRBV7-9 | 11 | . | ASSLGQSTEAF
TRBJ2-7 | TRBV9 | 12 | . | ASSVDFMTYEQY
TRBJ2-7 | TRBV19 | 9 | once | ASSGAYEQY
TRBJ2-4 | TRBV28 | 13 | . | ASSLEQTGRNIQY
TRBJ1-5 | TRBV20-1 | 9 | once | SASYSQPQH
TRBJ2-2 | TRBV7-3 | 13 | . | ASSILAGADGELF
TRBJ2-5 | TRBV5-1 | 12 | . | ASSLLAGQETQY
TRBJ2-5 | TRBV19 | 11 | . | ASSLLAGETQY
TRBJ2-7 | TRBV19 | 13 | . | ASSGSGFSSYEQY
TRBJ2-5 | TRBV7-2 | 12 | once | ASSIPSGQETQY
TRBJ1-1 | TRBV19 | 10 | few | ASRFLNTEAF
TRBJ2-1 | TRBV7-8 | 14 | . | ASSLVRQGGKGEQF